The next 20 T cell receptor beta chains were all read from a single sample in a study of graft-versus-host responses after intestinal transplantation. This table comes from immunoSEQ multiplex PCR, and its TCRdb copy is limited to in-frame clones, with some not included. Among 21,000 or so clones, 50% to 65% were seen once, and the ten largest hold over 0.9%. Sequencing was performed on alloreactive CD4+ T cells from a mixed lymphocyte reaction culture, taken before intestinal transplant. Subset defined: CFSE-low proliferating T cells sorted from roughly six-day pre-transplant mixed lymphocyte reaction (GvH or HvG direction). Receptors were obtained from a human patient who received an intestinal transplant.

This clone was seen a handful of times. The rearrangement joins TRBV7-6 to TRBJ2-3; D might be TRBD1 (6 bases). V lost 1 base, J lost 11 bases, and 22 bases lay in between. Per germline, CDR1 SGHVS and CDR2 FNYEAQ. The CDR3 spans 16 residues. The DNA for the CDR3 is TGTGCCAGCAGCTTAGGGGCCCTCAACAGGGTCAATAGGCAGTATTTT. Translating it yields CASSLGALNRVNRQYF.

This clone was detected once. V usage is TRBV2 and J usage is TRBJ2-7, with D possibly matching TRBD2 (5 bases). With 1 base removed from V and 4 bases from J, the gap between germline ends came to 14 bases. Germline lookup yields CDR1 SNHLY and CDR2 FYNNEI. CDR3 length equals 15 residues. The CDR3 DNA sequence: TGTGCCAGCAGTGAAGACATTTGGGGAGTTTACGAGCAGTACTTC. It is translated as CASSEDIWGVYEQYF. Combining the CDR3 with reference TRBV2 and TRBJ2-7 gives the whole variable domain EPEVTQTPSHQVTQMGQEVILRCVPISNHLYFYWYRQILGQKVEFLVSFYNNEISEKSEIFDDQFSVERPDGSNFTLKIRSTKLEDSAMYFCASSEDIWGVYEQYFGPGTRLTVT.

As regards this clone: This specimen includes other DNA sequences encoding the same CDR3. This chain joins TRBV18 and TRBJ2-1; D is possibly TRBD2 (6 bases). Looked up from germline, CDR1 is KGHSH and CDR2 is LQKENI. V was trimmed by 2 bases and J by 2 bases, leaving 7 bases between them. The CDR3 contains 14 residues. The CDR3: CASSPAGPYNEQFF. The DNA for the CDR3 is TGTGCCAGCTCACCAGCGGGACCCTACAATGAGCAGTTCTTC.

By sample share, this clone is medium-sized. This chain joins TRBV6-5 and TRBJ1-5, with D hard to call. The CDR3 covers 13 residues. CDR1 and CDR2 (germline): MNHEY, SVGAGI. Trimming removed 5 bases at V and 0 bases at J, with 5 bases between. The CDR3 protein is CASSQYSNQPQHF. The CDR3 DNA sequence: TGTGCCAGCAGTCAGTATAGCAATCAGCCCCAGCATTTT.

The V and J genes are TRBV2 and TRBJ2-1, with 12 bases fitting TRBD1. Germline assignment: CDR1 SNHLY and CDR2 FYNNEI. This CDR3 spans 13 amino acids. J was trimmed by 7 bases and V by 7 bases; bases with no gene match: 2. CDR3: CASKGQGANEQFF. The CDR3 DNA reads as TGTGCCAGCAAGGGACAGGGGGCGAATGAGCAGTTCTTC.

The chain combines TRBV30 with TRBJ1-2; 8 bases are shared with TRBD1. This CDR3 spans 15 amino acids. J gave up 8 bases and V 1 base, and 12 bases lay outside the gene matches. CDR1 is GTSNPN, CDR2 SVGIG, per germline (reference sequence). CDR3 region: CAWSDYPFRGQGYTF. The CDR3 coding sequence is TGTGCCTGGAGTGACTATCCCTTCAGGGGGCAAGGCTACACCTTC.

This chain joins TRBV27 and TRBJ1-5; D is unresolved. This CDR3 is 13 amino acids long. The V and J ends lost 6 bases and 6 bases respectively, with 12 bases between them. Looked up from germline, CDR1 is MNHEY and CDR2 is SMNVEV (reference sequence). The CDR3 spells CASRILAGQPQHF. CDR3 DNA: TGTGCCAGCAGAATTCTAGCGGGTCAGCCCCAGCATTTT.

The chain carries TRBV29-1 and TRBJ2-3; 11 bases agree with TRBD2. The CDR3 is 13 residues long. Germline V gene sequence: CDR1 SQVTM, CDR2 ANQGSEA. V was pared by 6 bases and J by 7 bases, with 6 bases of the junction left unmatched. CDR3 protein: CSVISGGANTQYF. For the CDR3, the DNA is TGCAGCGTCATTAGCGGGGGGGCGAATACGCAGTATTTT.

The J gene is TRBJ1-3, the V gene TRBV6-5; the D is unclear. Germline-derived CDR1 and CDR2 are MNHEY and SVGAGI. The V gene lost 6 bases and the J gene lost 1 base, with 10 bases spanning the gap. The CDR3 has 14 residues. The DNA of the CDR3 is TGTGCCAGCAGCAAAGGGAGTTCTGGAAACACCATATATTTT. This codes for CASSKGSSGNTIYF.

This clone was found a few times. Here the CDR3 reads CASSQERGLNSPLHF. CDR3 bases: TGCGCCAGCAGCCAAGAGAGGGGGCTAAATTCACCCCTCCACTTT. The chain links TRBV4-3 to TRBJ1-6, with 7 bases identical to TRBD1. V was clipped by 0 bases and J by 7 bases; unmatched bases: 3. This CDR3 is built from 15 residues. Looked up from germline, CDR1 is LGHNA and CDR2 is YSLEER.

CDR3 nucleotides: TGCGCCAGCAGCTCCTCTGCGGGCTACGGCTACACCTTC. It yields the protein CASSSSAGYGYTF. The chain combines TRBV5-1 with TRBJ1-2; D not resolved. This CDR3 contains 13 residues. Germline CDR1 is SGHRS and CDR2 is YFSETQ. Trimming removed 3 bases at V and 8 bases at J, with 14 bases between.

The chain employs TRBV5-6 and TRBJ1-5, with D possibly matching TRBD1 (5 bases). The CDR3 sequence is 13 residues long. CDR1 is SGHDT, CDR2 YYEEEE, per germline. The ends were cut back, 4 bases at V and 9 bases at J, with 14 bases in the middle. The CDR3 is CASSKGSRRPQHF. CDR3 in DNA: TGTGCCAGCAGCAAGGGGTCCCGACGGCCCCAGCATTTT.

Details on this clone: The sample carries other DNA sequences with the same CDR3. The V gene is TRBV5-1, the J gene TRBJ2-7, with 11 bases that match TRBD2. The CDR3 spans 15 residues. J was trimmed by 1 base and V by 0 bases; bases with no gene match: 0. The germline V gene has CDR1 SGHRS and CDR2 YFSETQ. CDR3: CASSLVAGGSYEQYF. CDR3 bases: TGCGCCAGCAGCTTGGTAGCGGGAGGGTCCTACGAGCAGTACTTC.

In its sample, this clone was seen a few times. The chain recombines TRBV10-3 with TRBJ2-7; 7 positions match TRBD1. The CDR3 contains 12 residues. Unmatched junction bases numbered 1, after V lost 6 bases and J lost 2 bases. The germline V gene encodes CDR1 ENHRY and CDR2 SYGVKD. CDR3 DNA sequence: TGTGCCATCAGCGACAGGGCCTACGAGCAGTACTTC. This encodes CAISDRAYEQYF.

This clone came up a few times. Here the CDR3 reads CASGGDSLGTYEQYF. For the CDR3, the DNA is TGTGCCAGCGGTGGAGACAGCCTAGGAACCTACGAGCAGTACTTC. The V call is TRBV21-1, the J call TRBJ2-7; TRBD1 reflects the table's D call only, with no check against the DNA. TRBV21-1 is classified as a pseudogene. This CDR3 is 15 amino acids long.

This chain joins TRBV5-1 and TRBJ2-2; 7 bases map to TRBD1. The CDR3 has 15 residues. The V and J ends lost 9 bases and 4 bases, in that order; junction bases with no gene match: 12. CDR1 is SGHRS and CDR2 is YFSETQ in the germline V gene. The CDR3 loop reads CATRHVTGPTGELFF. The CDR3 DNA reads TGCGCCACCCGGCACGTGACAGGGCCCACCGGGGAGCTGTTTTTT.

This chain uses TRBV7-3 with TRBJ2-2; 9 positions match TRBD2. The J segment lost 6 bases and the V segment lost 3 bases, leaving 2 bases of the junction unmatched. Germline lookup yields CDR1 SGHTA and CDR2 FQGTGA. CDR3 length: 14 residues. The CDR3 sequence is CASSLTSGSGELFF. CDR3 bases: TGTGCCAGCAGCTTGACTAGCGGTTCCGGGGAGCTGTTTTTT.

This clone was found once. The chain uses TRBV7-2 and TRBJ2-5, with TRBD1 identical over 7 bases. The trim removed 1 base at V and 4 bases at J, leaving 3 bases unmatched. Germline V gene data show CDR1 as SGHTA and CDR2 as FQGNSA. This CDR3 comprises 14 residues. CDR3 sequence: CASSLVAGGETQYF. The DNA for the CDR3 is TGTGCCAGCAGCTTAGTGGCAGGGGGAGAGACCCAGTACTTC.

This clone was counted between two and nine times. The V gene is TRBV18, the J gene TRBJ1-1; 11 nucleotides match TRBD1. The CDR3 has 15 residues. CDR1 KGHSH and CDR2 LQKENI come from the germline V gene. With 3 bases clipped from V and 4 bases from J, the junction kept 4 bases outside the gene matches. CDR3 loop: CASSPRTGGFTEAFF. The CDR3 bases are TGTGCCAGCTCACCTCGGACAGGGGGCTTCACTGAAGCTTTCTTT.

The J gene is TRBJ2-2, the V gene TRBV10-3; the D gene is possibly TRBD2 (6 bases). Trimming took off 8 bases at V and 7 bases at J, with 14 bases between the two ends. CDR3 length equals 13 residues. Germline lookup yields CDR1 ENHRY and CDR2 SYGVKD. CDR3 in amino acids: CAIRTGGSGELFF. The CDR3 coding sequence is TGTGCCATCCGTACCGGGGGTAGCGGGGAGCTGTTTTTT.